A selection of T cell receptor beta chains follows, all from one sample in a study of blood T cell repertoires in COVID-19. Only in-frame clones appear in the TCRdb table, and some are missing; sequencing was by immunoSEQ multiplex PCR. The sample comprises around 150,000 clones, around three quarters of which are singletons, and about 8.6% rests with the top ten. The sample consisted of peripheral blood. All receptors derive from a man between 45 and 60 years old with active or convalescent COVID-19. Each CDR3 is given with its conserved first and last residue. D genes are given only for firm matches. The size entry is marked missing in some rows and otherwise reads once, few, many or a size class.

V gene	CDR3 length	D gene	clone size	J gene	CDR3 DNA	CDR3 protein
TRBV19	17	.	.	TRBJ2-1	TGTGCCAGTAGTATAGTCGCGGGTACCGGGGGTGAGAATGAGCAGTTCTTC	CASSIVAGTGGENEQFF
TRBV3-1/TRBV3-2	15	.	.	TRBJ2-7	TGTGCCAGCAGCCAAGCCCAAACCTCGAGCTACGAGCAGTACTTC	CASSQAQTSSYEQYF
TRBV6-5	16	.	once	TRBJ2-2	TGTGCCAGCAGTTACTCCAAGAGCCCTAACACCGGGGAGCTGTTTTTT	CASSYSKSPNTGELFF
TRBV3-1/TRBV3-2	14	.	.	TRBJ2-3	TGTGCCAGCAGCCGCGGATCATACACAGATACGCAGTATTTT	CASSRGSYTDTQYF
TRBV2	13	.	.	TRBJ2-7	TGTGCCAGCACTCTTTCCTGGGCCGGCGAGCAGTACTTC	CASTLSWAGEQYF
TRBV2	17	TRBD2	many	TRBJ2-7	TGTGCCAGCAGTGAGGTAGCGGGAGGGGCCTTTTTATACGAGCAGTACTTC	CASSEVAGGAFLYEQYF
TRBV28	14	.	.	TRBJ2-5	TGTGCCAGCAGAATCGGGGATCGGTGGGAGACCCAGTACTTC	CASRIGDRWETQYF
TRBV19	17	TRBD1	once	TRBJ2-3	TGTGCCAGTACCATACGACAGGGAATCCCTAGCACAGATACGCAGTATTTT	CASTIRQGIPSTDTQYF
TRBV5-1	15	.	once	TRBJ1-1	TGCGCCAGCAGCCCATCAAATAATCGGGGAACTGAAGCTTTCTTT	CASSPSNNRGTEAFF
TRBV27	14	TRBD2	.	TRBJ2-7	TGTGCCAGCAGAAGACTAGCGGGAGGCGACGAGCAGTACTTC	CASRRLAGGDEQYF
TRBV24-1	16	TRBD1	.	TRBJ2-3	TGTGCCACCAGTGATTCGGACAGGGGGCTGATAGATACGCAGTATTTT	CATSDSDRGLIDTQYF
TRBV6-5	14	TRBD2	.	TRBJ2-1	TGTGCCAGCAGTAAGACTAGCGTTTACAATGAGCAGTTCTTC	CASSKTSVYNEQFF
TRBV11-2	13	.	.	TRBJ1-2	TGTGCCAGCAGCTTATCTAAGGGGTATGGCTACACCTTC	CASSLSKGYGYTF
TRBV11-2	19	TRBD2	.	TRBJ2-1	TGTGCCAGCAGCTTAGCGGGACTAGCGGGTTTACAGTCCTACAATGAGCAGTTCTTC	CASSLAGLAGLQSYNEQFF
TRBV5-1	16	.	once	TRBJ2-5	TGCGCCAGCAGCTTGGATCCCCAGGGGCGAGGAGAGACCCAGTACTTC	CASSLDPQGRGETQYF